These T cell receptor beta chains were read from a single sample in a study of neurological immune-mediated disorders. TCRdb itself ran the 5' RACE reads through MiXCR, one entry per CDR3 protein. This table has about 79,000 distinct CDR3 sequences, roughly 13% appearing once. Source material: PBMCs. Source of these receptors: a woman aged 50 to 65 in good health. The conserved cysteine and the conserved F or W are not part of the CDR3 here.

j_gene | v_gene | CDR3aa
TRBJ1-1 | TRBV15 | ATSRDRVKAF
TRBJ1-2 | TRBV7-9 | ASSIGGGYGYT
TRBJ2-4 | TRBV20-1 | SASNPLAGGLAKNIQY
TRBJ1-1 | TRBV6-6 | ASGDVAGGGTEAF
TRBJ1-5 | TRBV18 | ASSPPGQGRDQPQH
TRBJ2-1 | TRBV20-1 | SASRGGPGNEQF
TRBJ1-2 | TRBV12-3/TRBV12-4 | ASSVRDRGNYGYT
TRBJ2-5 | TRBV7-2 | ASSSDPQGWETQY
TRBJ2-3 | TRBV6-4 | ASSDSAIARTDTQY
TRBJ2-5 | TRBV7-2 | ASSFGGGQETQY
TRBJ1-1 | TRBV5-1 | ASSPHRDRDTEAF
TRBJ1-1 | TRBV20-1 | SARVGRYTEAF
TRBJ1-1 | TRBV7-2 | ASSYGRTSGEAF
TRBJ1-2 | TRBV18 | ASSPSDRLHNNYGYT
TRBJ2-1 | TRBV20-1 | SASDLSGSSYNEQF
TRBJ1-6 | TRBV20-1 | SARVGGRDSPLH
TRBJ2-3 | TRBV7-9 | ASSTGQGTDTQY
TRBJ2-3 | TRBV5-1 | ASSGSTVLTDTQY
TRBJ2-1 | TRBV11-3 | ASQSYRLNEQF
TRBJ2-1 | TRBV5-1 | ASSLSGGGNEQF
TRBJ1-6 | TRBV2 | ASRTSSYNSPLH
TRBJ2-2 | TRBV12-3/TRBV12-4 | ASSFSARNTGELF
TRBJ2-1 | TRBV20-1 | SARLAGGLGNEQF
TRBJ1-1 | TRBV29-1 | SVAGQTHTEAF
TRBJ1-2 | TRBV20-1 | SANPFPTPRKYGYT
TRBJ2-7 | TRBV2 | ASRKDRVSYEQY
TRBJ2-2 | TRBV5-5 | ASSWSGGATGELF
TRBJ1-1 | TRBV20-1 | SATGTGDTEAF
TRBJ2-3 | TRBV28 | ASSSPRTGGTDTQY
TRBJ1-4 | TRBV28 | ASSPGGPEKLF
TRBJ2-3 | TRBV6-5 | ASSPRTTYTDTQY
TRBJ2-5 | TRBV14 | ASSQGELETQY
TRBJ1-5 | TRBV12-3/TRBV12-4 | ASSPLGTGDQPQH
TRBJ2-7 | TRBV12-3/TRBV12-4 | ASTHRGSPYEQY
TRBJ1-6 | TRBV5-1 | ASRPTENYNSPLH
TRBJ2-3 | TRBV7-6 | ASSLAGLRTDTQY
TRBJ2-3 | TRBV7-8 | ASSLLLLAHDTQY
TRBJ2-1 | TRBV29-1 | SDTGTGASNEQF
TRBJ2-7 | TRBV7-7 | ASSLSPGQSYEQY
TRBJ1-1 | TRBV5-5 | ASSLSGATEAF
TRBJ2-5 | TRBV9 | ASSVGGQPWETQY
TRBJ1-1 | TRBV5-1 | ASLSGAYGNTEAF
TRBJ1-4 | TRBV11-2 | ASSSHAEKLF
TRBJ2-5 | TRBV29-1 | SVDRGGQETQY
TRBJ1-1 | TRBV20-1 | SATDRTEAF
TRBJ2-2 | TRBV3-1 | ASSYGQWAGELF
TRBJ1-2 | TRBV12-3/TRBV12-4 | ASSLAQGARGYT
TRBJ1-2 | TRBV3-1 | ASSLGGRYGYT
TRBJ2-5 | TRBV24-1 | ATSDPTSGRAGETQY
TRBJ2-7 | TRBV27 | ASRPRDVLGHEQY
TRBJ1-1 | TRBV20-1 | SAPMGIAGATEAF
TRBJ2-7 | TRBV24-1 | ATSDSDRGSYEQY
TRBJ2-1 | TRBV5-1 | ASSLQAGLNEQF
TRBJ1-6 | TRBV5-1 | ASTPDSNSPLH
TRBJ1-2 | TRBV7-9 | ASSFSGQANYGYT
TRBJ2-7 | TRBV7-2 | ASSLVTSLLREQY
TRBJ2-3 | TRBV5-1 | ASSLTAGAADTQY
TRBJ1-1 | TRBV15 | ATSRDGRITEAF
TRBJ2-3 | TRBV5-4 | ASSRGTSGSTDTQY